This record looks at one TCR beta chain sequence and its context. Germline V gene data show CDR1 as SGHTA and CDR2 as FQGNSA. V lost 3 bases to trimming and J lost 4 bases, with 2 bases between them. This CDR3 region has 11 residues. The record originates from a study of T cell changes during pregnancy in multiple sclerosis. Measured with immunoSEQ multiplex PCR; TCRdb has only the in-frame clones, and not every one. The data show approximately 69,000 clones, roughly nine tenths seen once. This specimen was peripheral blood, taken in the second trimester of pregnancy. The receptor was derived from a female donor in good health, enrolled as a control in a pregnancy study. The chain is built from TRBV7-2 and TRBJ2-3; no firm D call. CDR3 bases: TGTGCCAGCAGCTTCTCAGATACGCAGTATTTT. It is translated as CASSFSDTQYF.